What follows describes a single TCR beta chain. Every patient was untreated before thyroid surgery. Authors' data handling: Researchers built a distant-metastasis classifier for papillary thyroid cancer that drew on CDR3 differences across clinicopathological groups. TCRdb re-called the PCR reads via MiXCR. For this entry, the V and J calls and clone size follow TCRdb and not the study's own pipeline. In the table there are 24,000 or so clones, roughly 19% of which are singletons. This entry is derived from a study of metastatic and nonmetastatic thyroid tumors. About the research overall: A comparison of repertoires was made across blood and tumor or nodule tissue from malignant and benign thyroid patients.

Germline assignment: CDR1 KGHDR and CDR2 SFDVKD. The CDR3 has 16 amino acids. V was clipped by 4 bases and J by 2 bases, with 15 bases between them. The clonotype comes from a male donor with papillary thyroid cancer or a benign thyroid nodule (not recorded which). Some clones in this sample may be carry-over from other donors' samples. The chain has TRBV24-1 and TRBJ2-3; D could derive from TRBD1 or TRBD2 (5 bases each). The sample consisted of blood. In DNA, the CDR3 is TGTGCCACCAGTGACTCTCGTGGGACCCTCACAGATACGCAGTATTTT. Translating it yields CATSDSRGTLTDTQYF.